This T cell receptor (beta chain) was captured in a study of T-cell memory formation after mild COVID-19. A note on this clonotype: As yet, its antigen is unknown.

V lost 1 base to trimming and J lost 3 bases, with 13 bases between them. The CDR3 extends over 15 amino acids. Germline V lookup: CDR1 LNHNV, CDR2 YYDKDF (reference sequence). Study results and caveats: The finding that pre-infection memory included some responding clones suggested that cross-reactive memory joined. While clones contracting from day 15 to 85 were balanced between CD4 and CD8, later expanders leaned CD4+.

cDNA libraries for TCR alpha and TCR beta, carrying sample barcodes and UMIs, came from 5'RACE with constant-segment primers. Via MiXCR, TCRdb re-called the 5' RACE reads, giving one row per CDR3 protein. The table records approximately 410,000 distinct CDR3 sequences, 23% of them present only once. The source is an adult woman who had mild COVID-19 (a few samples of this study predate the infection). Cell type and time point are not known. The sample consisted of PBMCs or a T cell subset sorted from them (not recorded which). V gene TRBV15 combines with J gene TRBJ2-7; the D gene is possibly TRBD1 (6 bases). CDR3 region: CATSRAILDSYEQYF. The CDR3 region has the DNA TGTGCCACCAGCAGAGCTATATTGGACAGCTACGAGCAGTACTTC.